The rows below give T cell receptor beta chains drawn from one sample of a study of Tregs in tolerant kidney transplant recipients. Antigen specificity for these receptors is unknown. The table came from immunoSEQ multiplex PCR; TCRdb's copy has only in-frame clones and leaves some out. Of thousands of clones listed, 40% to 50% are singletons. Sequenced input: CD4+ T cells from blood cultured with allogeneic cells. The receptors shown here come from a human donor in good health. Both conserved end residues are trimmed from each CDR3. Each record gives: V gene, D gene, CDR3 protein. D genes are given only for firm matches.

v_gene: TRBV28; d_gene: TRBD1; CDR3aa: ASSLRDRWAF
v_gene: TRBV18; d_gene: TRBD1; CDR3aa: ASSSLQGMRNQPQH
v_gene: TRBV5-8; d_gene: -; CDR3aa: ASSLDGFQPGNTIY
v_gene: TRBV30; d_gene: -; CDR3aa: AWSGAAGSGYT
v_gene: TRBV2; d_gene: TRBD2; CDR3aa: ASSGLAGNEQY
v_gene: TRBV11-2; d_gene: TRBD2; CDR3aa: ASSQQGRGGIQAQY
v_gene: TRBV5-1; d_gene: TRBD1; CDR3aa: ASSHGTGGRMNTEAF
v_gene: TRBV6-1; d_gene: -; CDR3aa: ASSLYWGGANVLT
v_gene: TRBV6-5; d_gene: -; CDR3aa: ASSYSPSTGELF
v_gene: TRBV15; d_gene: -; CDR3aa: ATSIRTANTEAF
v_gene: TRBV5-1; d_gene: TRBD1; CDR3aa: ASSRGQGVAGELF
v_gene: TRBV5-1; d_gene: -; CDR3aa: ASSSGTAIGYGYT
v_gene: TRBV9; d_gene: -; CDR3aa: ASSVEPSSYNSPLH
v_gene: TRBV11-2; d_gene: -; CDR3aa: ASRTLVSTGELF